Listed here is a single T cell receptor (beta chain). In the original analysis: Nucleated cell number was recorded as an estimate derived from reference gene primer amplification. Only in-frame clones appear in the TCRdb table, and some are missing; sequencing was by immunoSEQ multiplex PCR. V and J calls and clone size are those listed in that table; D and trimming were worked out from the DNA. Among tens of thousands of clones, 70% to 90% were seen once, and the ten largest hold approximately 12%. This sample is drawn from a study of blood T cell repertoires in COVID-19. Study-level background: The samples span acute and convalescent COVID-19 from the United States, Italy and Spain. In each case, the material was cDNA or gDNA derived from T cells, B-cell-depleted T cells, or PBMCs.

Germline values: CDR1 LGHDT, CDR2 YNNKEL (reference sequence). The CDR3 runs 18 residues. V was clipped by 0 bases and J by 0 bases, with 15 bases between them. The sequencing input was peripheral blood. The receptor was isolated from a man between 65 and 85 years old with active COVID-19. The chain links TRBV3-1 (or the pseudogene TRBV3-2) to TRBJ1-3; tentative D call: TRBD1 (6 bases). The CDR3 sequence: CASSQDRGRGISGNTIYF. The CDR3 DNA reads TGTGCCAGCAGCCAAGATCGAGGCAGGGGCATCTCTGGAAACACCATATATTTT.